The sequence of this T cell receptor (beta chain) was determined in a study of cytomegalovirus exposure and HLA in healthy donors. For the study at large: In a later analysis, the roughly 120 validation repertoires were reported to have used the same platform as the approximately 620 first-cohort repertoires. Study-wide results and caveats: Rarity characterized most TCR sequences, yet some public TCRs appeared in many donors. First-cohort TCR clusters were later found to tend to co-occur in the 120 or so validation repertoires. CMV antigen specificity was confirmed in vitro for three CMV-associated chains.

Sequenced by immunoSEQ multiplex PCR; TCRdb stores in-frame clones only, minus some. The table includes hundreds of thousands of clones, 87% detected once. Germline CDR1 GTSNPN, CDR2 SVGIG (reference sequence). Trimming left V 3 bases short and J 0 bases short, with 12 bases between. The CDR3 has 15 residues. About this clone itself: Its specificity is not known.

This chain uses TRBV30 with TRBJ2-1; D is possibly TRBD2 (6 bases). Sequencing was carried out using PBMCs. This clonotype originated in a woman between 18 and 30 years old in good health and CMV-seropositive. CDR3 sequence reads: CAWSLGAGSYNEQFF. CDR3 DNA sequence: TGTGCCTGGAGCCTGGGAGCGGGCTCCTACAATGAGCAGTTCTTC. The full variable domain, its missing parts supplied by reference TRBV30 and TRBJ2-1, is SQTIHQWPATLVQPVGSPLSLECTVEGTSNPNLYWYRQAAGRGLQLLFYSVGIGQISSEVPQNLSASRPQDRQFILSSKKLLLSDSGFYLCAWSLGAGSYNEQFFGPGTRLTVL.